This TCR beta chain derives from a study of blood T cell repertoires in COVID-19. Clones were sequenced by immunoSEQ multiplex PCR, and TCRdb holds only the in-frame ones, with some missing. The sample holds about 210,000 clones, approximately 80% seen once. The germline gives CDR1 MNHEY, CDR2 SVGAGI. Trimming removed 5 bases at V and 2 bases at J, with 13 bases between. This CDR3 has 15 residues. The chain uses TRBV6-5 and TRBJ1-3; D possibly corresponds to TRBD1 (5 bases). The receptor was isolated from a man in his fifties or sixties with COVID-19, enrolled during active disease. The sequenced sample consisted of peripheral blood. CDR3 loop: CASSKTEGTGNTIYF. The CDR3 DNA follows: TGTGCCAGCAGTAAGACAGAAGGAACTGGAAACACCATATATTTT.